Detailed here is one T cell receptor (beta chain). Germline values: CDR1 MNHEY, CDR2 SVGAGI. The CDR3 covers 16 residues. V lost 2 bases to trimming and J lost 5 bases, with 18 bases between them. These data come from a study of blood T cell repertoires in COVID-19. Clones were sequenced by immunoSEQ multiplex PCR, and TCRdb holds only the in-frame ones, with some missing. The sample lists a few hundred thousand clones, around 90% seen once, with under 4% in the top ten. This chain uses TRBV6-5 with TRBJ1-2, with D perhaps matching TRBD1 (5 bases). The specimen was peripheral blood. This receptor was identified in a man aged 18-30 years with active or convalescent COVID-19. CDR3 amino acids: CASSYALSGGSYGYTF. As DNA, the CDR3 is TGTGCCAGCAGTTACGCTCTTTCGGGGGGAAGTTATGGCTACACCTTC.